The clone carrying this TCR beta chain came up many times. Only healthy Caucasians were included as donors. TCRdb itself ran the 5' RACE reads through MiXCR, one entry per CDR3 protein. The data show a few hundred thousand distinct CDR3 sequences, roughly 9.5% seen once. The data derive from a study of identical twins. CDR3 length: 16 amino acids. The V gene lost 0 bases and the J gene lost 7 bases, with 18 bases spanning the gap. These sequences were also reported in another study, on yellow fever vaccine responses in identical twins.

The sequencing input was PBMCs. The source is a woman aged 18-30 years in good health. The rearrangement uses TRBV12-3 or TRBV12-4 and TRBJ1-2; D remains ambiguous. The CDR3 region has the DNA TGTGCCAGCAGTTTAGCGCTTGAAGGGCCCCGGGTTGGCTACACCTTC. This gives the protein CASSLALEGPRVGYTF.